This T cell receptor beta chain emerged from a study of radiotherapy plus CTLA-4 blockade in lung cancer. Background on the study: Among all patients, 18% showed objective responses, while 30% to 40% had disease control.

This clone was seen just once. Its antigen is unidentified. Here immunoSEQ multiplex PCR was the method, and the copy in TCRdb shows in-frame clones only, minus some. The sample shows about 110,000 clones, more than 70% of them seen only once. V lost 5 bases and J 6 bases, leaving 28 bases between the germline ends. This CDR3 has 18 residues. Germline lookup yields CDR1 LGHNA and CDR2 YSLEER. Receiving focal radiation plus CTLA-4 blockade with ipilimumab were patients who had chemo-refractory metastatic non-small-cell lung cancer. Notes on the study in general: Early blood T cell clone dynamics reportedly forecast response best, with interferon-beta. Clones derived from tumor TCRs expanded in blood after radiotherapy plus ipilimumab.

This clonotype originated in a human donor with non-small cell lung cancer that progressed on radiotherapy plus ipilimumab. Some clones in this sample may be carry-over from other donors' samples. This specimen consisted of peripheral blood, obtained from a patient treated with radiotherapy plus ipilimumab. The chain uses TRBV4-3 and TRBJ1-2; D not resolved. This CDR3 reads CASSELSLAGGLGDGYTF. The CDR3 DNA reads TGCGCCAGCAGCGAACTCTCTCTTGCAGGAGGGTTGGGTGATGGCTACACCTTC.